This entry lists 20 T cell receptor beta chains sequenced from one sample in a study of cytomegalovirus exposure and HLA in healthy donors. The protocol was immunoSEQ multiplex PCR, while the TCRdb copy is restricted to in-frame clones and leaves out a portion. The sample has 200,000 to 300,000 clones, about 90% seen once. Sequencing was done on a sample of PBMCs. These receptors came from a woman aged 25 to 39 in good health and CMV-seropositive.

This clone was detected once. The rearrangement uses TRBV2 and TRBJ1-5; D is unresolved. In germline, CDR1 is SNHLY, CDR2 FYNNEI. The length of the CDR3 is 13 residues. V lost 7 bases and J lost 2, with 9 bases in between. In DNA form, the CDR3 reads TGTGCCAGCACTAGAGGTGGCAATCAGCCCCAGCATTTT. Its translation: CASTRGGNQPQHF.

The CDR3 DNA reads TGCGCCAGCAGGGGACAGGGGGGCAATGAGCAGTTCTTC. The encoded protein is CASRGQGGNEQFF. The chain couples TRBV5-1 to TRBJ2-1, with 11 bases that match TRBD1. This CDR3 is 13 amino acids long. With 5 bases clipped from V and 6 bases from J, the junction kept 1 base outside the gene matches. Germline V gene sequence: CDR1 SGHRS, CDR2 YFSETQ. The full variable domain, in which reference TRBV5-1 and TRBJ2-1 provide the parts outside the CDR3, is KAGVTQTPRYLIKTRGQQVTLSCSPISGHRSVSWYQQTPGQGLQFLFEYFSETQRNKGNFPGRFSGRQFSNSRSEMNVSTLELGDSALYLCASRGQGGNEQFFGPGTRLTVL.

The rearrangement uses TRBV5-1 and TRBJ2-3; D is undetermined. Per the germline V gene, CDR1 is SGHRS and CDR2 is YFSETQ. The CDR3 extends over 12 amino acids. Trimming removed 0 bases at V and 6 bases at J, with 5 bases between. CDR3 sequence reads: CASSLGSDTQYF. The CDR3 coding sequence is TGCGCCAGCAGCTTGGGCAGTGATACGCAGTATTTT.

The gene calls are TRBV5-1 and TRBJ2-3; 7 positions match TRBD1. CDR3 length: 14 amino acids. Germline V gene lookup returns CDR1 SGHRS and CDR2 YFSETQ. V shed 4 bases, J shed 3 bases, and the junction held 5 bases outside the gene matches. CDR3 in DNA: TGCGCCAGCAGCGGACAGGTTGGAACAGATACGCAGTATTTT. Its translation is CASSGQVGTDTQYF.

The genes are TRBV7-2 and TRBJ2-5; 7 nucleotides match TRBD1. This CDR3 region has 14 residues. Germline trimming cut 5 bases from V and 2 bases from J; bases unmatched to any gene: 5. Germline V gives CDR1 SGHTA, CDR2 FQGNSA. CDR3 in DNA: TGTGCCAGCAGCCCTCGGACAGGACAAGAGACCCAGTACTTC. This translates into CASSPRTGQETQYF.

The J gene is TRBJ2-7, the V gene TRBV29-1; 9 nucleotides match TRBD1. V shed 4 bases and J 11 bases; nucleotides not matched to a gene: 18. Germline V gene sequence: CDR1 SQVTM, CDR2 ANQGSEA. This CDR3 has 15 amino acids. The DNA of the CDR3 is TGCAGCGTTGCTCCGTTGGGGACAGGGAAAAGTGGAGAGTACTTC. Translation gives CSVAPLGTGKSGEYF.

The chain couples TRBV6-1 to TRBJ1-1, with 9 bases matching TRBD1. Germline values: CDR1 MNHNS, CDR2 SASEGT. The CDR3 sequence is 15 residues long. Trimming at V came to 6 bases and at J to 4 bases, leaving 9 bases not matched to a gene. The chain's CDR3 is CASSDTPDRGTEAFF. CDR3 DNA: TGTGCCAGCAGCGACACCCCGGACAGGGGCACTGAAGCTTTCTTT.

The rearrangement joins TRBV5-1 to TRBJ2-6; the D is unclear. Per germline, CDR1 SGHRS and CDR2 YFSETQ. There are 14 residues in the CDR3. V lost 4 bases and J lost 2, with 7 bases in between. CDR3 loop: CASSPPAGANVLTF. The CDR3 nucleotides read TGCGCCAGCAGCCCCCCCGCTGGGGCCAACGTCCTGACTTTC.

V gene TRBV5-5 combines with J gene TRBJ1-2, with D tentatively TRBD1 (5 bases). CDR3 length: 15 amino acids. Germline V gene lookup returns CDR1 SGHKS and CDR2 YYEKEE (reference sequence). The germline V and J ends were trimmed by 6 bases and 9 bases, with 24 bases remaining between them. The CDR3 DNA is TGTGCCAGCACCATTCTCGGGGGACTTATAGATCGCTACACCTTC. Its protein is CASTILGGLIDRYTF.

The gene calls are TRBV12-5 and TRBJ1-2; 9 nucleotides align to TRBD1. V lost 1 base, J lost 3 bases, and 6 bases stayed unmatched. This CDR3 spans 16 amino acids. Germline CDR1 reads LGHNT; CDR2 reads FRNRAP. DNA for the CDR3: TGTGCTAGTGGTTTGGCTACAGGGGGCGCTGACTATGGCTACACCTTC. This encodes CASGLATGGADYGYTF. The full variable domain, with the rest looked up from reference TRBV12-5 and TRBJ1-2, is DARVTQTPRHKVTEMGQEVTMRCQPILGHNTVFWYRQTMMQGLELLAYFRNRAPLDDSGMPKDRFSAEMPDATLATLKIQPSEPRDSAVYFCASGLATGGADYGYTFGSGTRLTVV.

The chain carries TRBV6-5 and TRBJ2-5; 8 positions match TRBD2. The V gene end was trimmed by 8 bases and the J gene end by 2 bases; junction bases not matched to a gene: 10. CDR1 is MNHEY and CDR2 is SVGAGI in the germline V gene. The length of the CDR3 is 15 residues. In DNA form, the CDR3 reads TGTGCCAGCGGTCCCCGGACTAGCCTACAAGAGACCCAGTACTTC. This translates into CASGPRTSLQETQYF.

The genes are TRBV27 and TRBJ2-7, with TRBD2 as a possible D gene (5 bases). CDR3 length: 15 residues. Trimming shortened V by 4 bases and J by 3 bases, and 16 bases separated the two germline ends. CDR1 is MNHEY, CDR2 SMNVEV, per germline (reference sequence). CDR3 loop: CASSSLGGLNYEQYF. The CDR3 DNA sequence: TGTGCCAGCAGTTCCCTTGGCGGGTTAAACTACGAGCAGTACTTC.

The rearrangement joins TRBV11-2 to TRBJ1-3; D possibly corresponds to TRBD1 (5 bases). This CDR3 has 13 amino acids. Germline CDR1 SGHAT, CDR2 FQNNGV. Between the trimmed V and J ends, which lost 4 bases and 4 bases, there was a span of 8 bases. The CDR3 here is CASSWGRGNTIYF. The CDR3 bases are TGTGCCAGCAGCTGGGGGAGGGGAAACACCATATATTTT.

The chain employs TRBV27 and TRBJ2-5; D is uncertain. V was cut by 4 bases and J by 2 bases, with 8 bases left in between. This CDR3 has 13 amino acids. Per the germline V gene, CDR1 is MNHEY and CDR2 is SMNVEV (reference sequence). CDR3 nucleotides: TGTGCCAGCAGTTCATATACTCAAGAGACCCAGTACTTC. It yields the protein CASSSYTQETQYF.

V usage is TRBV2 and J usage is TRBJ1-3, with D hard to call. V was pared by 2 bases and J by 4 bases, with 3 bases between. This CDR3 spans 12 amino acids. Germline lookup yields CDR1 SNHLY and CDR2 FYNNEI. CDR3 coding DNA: TGTGCCAGCAGTGAACAGGGAAACACCATATATTTT. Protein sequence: CASSEQGNTIYF.

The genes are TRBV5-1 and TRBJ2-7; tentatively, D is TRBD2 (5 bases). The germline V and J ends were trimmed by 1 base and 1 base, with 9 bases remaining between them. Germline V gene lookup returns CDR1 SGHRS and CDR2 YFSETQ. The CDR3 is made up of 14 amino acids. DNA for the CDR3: TGCGCCAGCAGCTTGTACGGGGATTCCTACGAGCAGTACTTC. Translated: CASSLYGDSYEQYF.

The CDR3 loop is CAWSVPTGGYGYTF. CDR3 DNA: TGTGCCTGGAGTGTACCCACGGGGGGCTATGGCTACACCTTC. The V call is TRBV30, the J call TRBJ1-2; D possibly corresponds to TRBD1 (5 bases). Germline CDR1 reads GTSNPN; CDR2 reads SVGIG (reference sequence). V was clipped by 0 bases and J by 4 bases, with 12 bases between them. This CDR3 is 14 amino acids long.

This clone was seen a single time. The CDR3 DNA reads TGTGCCATCAAGGGCAGGGGATTGTCCGGGGAGCTGTTTTTT. Amino acids: CAIKGRGLSGELFF. The rearrangement links TRBV10-3 to TRBJ2-2; perhaps TRBD1 as D (6 bases). CDR3 length: 14 amino acids. CDR1 and CDR2 from the germline V gene are ENHRY and SYGVKD. V was shortened by 7 bases and J by 6 bases, with 15 bases between the two germline ends.

Here the CDR3 reads CATGGLAGSYEQYF. DNA for the CDR3: TGTGCCACCGGGGGTCTAGCGGGATCCTACGAGCAGTACTTC. The rearrangement uses TRBV28 and TRBJ2-7; 9 bases line up with TRBD2. The CDR3 runs 14 residues. CDR1 MDHEN and CDR2 SYDVKM come from the germline V gene. V was pared by 10 bases and J by 1 base, with 8 bases of the junction left unmatched.

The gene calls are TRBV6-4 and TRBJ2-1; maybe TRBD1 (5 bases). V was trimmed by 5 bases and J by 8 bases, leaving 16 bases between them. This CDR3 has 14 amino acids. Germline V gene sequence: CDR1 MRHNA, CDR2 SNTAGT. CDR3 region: CASSHRGEVDEQFF. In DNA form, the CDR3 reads TGTGCCAGCAGTCATAGGGGCGAGGTTGATGAGCAGTTCTTC.